This passage covers 32 T cell receptor beta chains from one sample sequenced in a study of beta chain features in type 1 diabetes. Whole-study results and caveats: Shorter TCRB CDR3s, moderately but significantly so, marked every one of the four CD4+ subsets in Type 1 diabetes patients.

The antigens these receptors bind are not known. The isolated RNA, all of it, was reverse transcribed, so expressed TCRB transcripts were what got sequenced. Assay: immunoSEQ multiplex PCR; the TCRdb copy retains only in-frame clones and omits some. Among about 740,000 clones, around 15% were seen once, and the ten largest hold roughly 0.022%. The sample comprised naive CD4+ T cells from blood. Every receptor here comes from a young man with type 1 diabetes.

CDR3 loop: CASSLGRDGGNQPQHF. In DNA, the CDR3 is TGTGCCAGCAGCTTAGGCCGGGACGGAGGCAATCAGCCCCAGCATTTT. This sequence joins TRBV13 and TRBJ1-5; perhaps TRBD1 as D (5 bases). The ends were cut back, 0 bases at V and 2 bases at J, with 11 bases in the middle. Germline V gene sequence: CDR1 PRHDT, CDR2 FYEKMQ (reference sequence). CDR3 length: 16 residues.

V gene TRBV5-1 combines with J gene TRBJ2-3; 7 bases are a match to TRBD2. Germline V gene sequence: CDR1 SGHRS, CDR2 YFSETQ. V shed 3 bases and J 2 bases; nucleotides not matched to a gene: 3. The CDR3 runs 14 residues. CDR3 bases: TGCGCCAGCAGCTCCGGACTAGACACAGATACGCAGTATTTT. This encodes CASSSGLDTDTQYF.

The genes are TRBV5-4 and TRBJ1-1; D unclear. The V end was cut by 0 bases, the J end by 1 base, with 7 bases between. CDR3 length: 14 amino acids. CDR1 is SGHNT and CDR2 is YYREEE in the germline V gene (reference sequence). The CDR3 region has the DNA TGTGCCAGCAGCTTGGTACCGGGGAACACTGAAGCTTTCTTT. Protein sequence: CASSLVPGNTEAFF.

This clone was seen more than once but under ten times. This chain links TRBV6-6 with TRBJ2-3; TRBD1 might be the D (6 bases). The CDR3 consists of 14 residues. Germline V gives CDR1 MNHNY, CDR2 SVGAGI (reference sequence). V lost 2 bases and J 1 base, leaving 7 bases between the germline ends. DNA for the CDR3: TGTGCCAGCAGTTACCCAGGGGGCACAGATACGCAGTATTTT. Amino acid sequence: CASSYPGGTDTQYF.

This clone came up a few times. The chain is built from TRBV27 and TRBJ1-2; D possibly corresponds to TRBD1 (5 bases). CDR3 size: 14 residues. Between the trimmed V and J ends, which lost 1 base and 3 bases, there was a span of 9 bases. Per the germline V gene, CDR1 is MNHEY and CDR2 is SMNVEV (reference sequence). CDR3 loop: CASSLFWGDYGYTF. CDR3 nucleotides: TGTGCCAGCAGTTTATTCTGGGGGGACTATGGCTACACCTTC.

This clone was picked up a small number of times. V usage is TRBV29-1 and J usage is TRBJ1-2; maybe TRBD1 (5 bases). Looked up from germline, CDR1 is SQVTM and CDR2 is ANQGSEA. The CDR3 spans 12 residues. V lost 4 bases to trimming and J lost 0 bases, with 6 bases between them. This chain's CDR3 is CSVGTSNYGYTF. CDR3 DNA: TGCAGCGTTGGGACATCTAACTATGGCTACACCTTC.

The chain is built from TRBV6-6 and TRBJ2-7, with 10 positions matching TRBD1. The ends lost 5 bases at V and 7 bases at J; junction bases unmatched: 5. The germline V gene has CDR1 MNHNY and CDR2 SVGAGI (reference sequence). The CDR3 runs 13 residues. The CDR3 DNA is TGTGCCAGCAGTAGACAGGGGGCGAGAGAGCAGTACTTC. It translates to CASSRQGAREQYF.

A few counts support this clone. This sequence joins TRBV30 and TRBJ1-2; 12 nucleotides line up with TRBD1. Germline V gene data show CDR1 as GTSNPN and CDR2 as SVGIG (reference sequence). With V trimmed by 5 bases and J by 6 bases, 7 bases remained unmatched. The CDR3 sequence is 14 residues long. CDR3 sequence reads: CAWGGTGGADGYTF. The CDR3 nucleotides read TGTGCCTGGGGGGGGACAGGGGGCGCGGATGGCTACACCTTC.

This chain joins TRBV4-1 and TRBJ2-7, with D possibly TRBD1 on 5 matching bases. The CDR3 totals 15 residues. Germline CDR1 reads MGHRA; CDR2 reads YSYEKL. V lost 1 base and J 2 bases, leaving 12 bases between the germline ends. This CDR3 reads CASSQVGAKAYEQYF. As DNA, the CDR3 is TGCGCCAGCAGCCAAGTAGGGGCCAAAGCCTACGAGCAGTACTTC.

This clone showed up just a few times. The J gene is TRBJ1-6, the V gene TRBV5-1; D ambiguous. V lost 0 bases and J 7 bases, leaving 8 bases between the germline ends. This CDR3 is built from 14 residues. CDR1 and CDR2 (germline): SGHRS, YFSETQ. The chain's CDR3 is CASSLGEVNSPLHF. The CDR3 region has the DNA TGCGCCAGCAGCTTGGGAGAGGTGAATTCACCCCTCCACTTT.

This rearrangement joins TRBV5-1 to TRBJ2-3; D is perhaps TRBD2 (6 bases). Trimming stripped 3 bases from V and 2 bases from J, with 13 bases between. The CDR3 is made up of 15 amino acids. Germline V gives CDR1 SGHRS, CDR2 YFSETQ. DNA of the CDR3: TGCGCCAGCAGCTCGGCACGGGGGTACACAGATACGCAGTATTTT. It yields the protein CASSSARGYTDTQYF.

The chain joins TRBV30 to TRBJ1-6; D is perhaps TRBD1 (6 bases). The CDR3 is 15 amino acids. V was pared by 2 bases and J by 5 bases, with 13 bases between. Germline CDR1 is GTSNPN and CDR2 is SVGIG (reference sequence). The CDR3 DNA reads TGTGCCTGGAGTTCCTGGGGGCTTAATAATTCACCCCTCCACTTT. Translation gives CAWSSWGLNNSPLHF.

To note about this clone: Different DNA sequences within this sample yield the same CDR3. CDR3 sequence (DNA): TGCGCCAGCAGCTTGGAAGGGGAGGAGACCCAGTACTTC. As protein: CASSLEGEETQYF. This rearrangement joins TRBV5-1 to TRBJ2-5; D is possibly TRBD1 or TRBD2 (5 bases each). Germline assignment: CDR1 SGHRS and CDR2 YFSETQ. This CDR3 spans 13 amino acids. V was trimmed by 0 bases and J by 5 bases, leaving 8 bases between them.

This clone turned up a few times. This chain connects TRBV28 to TRBJ2-7, with no clear D. Germline lookup yields CDR1 MDHEN and CDR2 SYDVKM. V dropped 5 bases and J dropped 2 bases, with 13 bases sitting between them. The CDR3 consists of 14 residues. CDR3 protein: CASSGNSITYEQYF. CDR3 DNA: TGTGCCAGCAGTGGGAACAGCATTACCTACGAGCAGTACTTC.

The chain joins TRBV9 to TRBJ1-1; the match to TRBD1 covers 9 bases. V gave up 4 bases and J gave up 4 bases; unmatched junction bases: 11. This CDR3 spans 16 amino acids. Germline values: CDR1 SGDLS, CDR2 YYNGEE. The CDR3 spells CASSLPPDRGVTEAFF. CDR3 nucleotide sequence: TGTGCCAGCAGCTTACCACCCGACAGGGGGGTCACTGAAGCTTTCTTT.

V usage is TRBV7-9 and J usage is TRBJ1-4, with TRBD1 as a possible D gene (5 bases). The CDR3 totals 16 residues. The V and J ends lost 5 bases and 6 bases respectively, with 19 bases between them. Looked up from germline, CDR1 is SEHNR and CDR2 is FQNEAQ (reference sequence). Here the CDR3 reads CASSPGRRGRDEKLFF. The CDR3 DNA reads TGTGCCAGCAGCCCGGGGCGGCGGGGACGTGATGAAAAACTGTTTTTT.

The table lists this clone with a few counts. The chain links TRBV11-2 to TRBJ2-7, with D possibly TRBD2 on 5 matching bases. Germline V gene lookup returns CDR1 SGHAT and CDR2 FQNNGV. The CDR3 is 16 residues long. Trimming left V 5 bases short and J 1 base short, with 18 bases between. The CDR3, as DNA: TGTGCCAGCAGCGGTGGGAGTACAGAGTTTTCCTACGAGCAGTACTTC. It codes for CASSGGSTEFSYEQYF.

A few counts support this clone. This rearrangement joins TRBV28 to TRBJ1-2, with 9 bases aligning to TRBD1. With V trimmed by 6 bases and J by 3 bases, 5 bases remained unmatched. Germline CDR1 is MDHEN and CDR2 is SYDVKM. The CDR3 runs to 14 residues. CDR3 loop: CASRYRGHDYGYTF. The DNA for the CDR3 is TGTGCCAGCAGATACAGGGGGCATGACTATGGCTACACCTTC.

The chain couples TRBV30 to TRBJ1-6; D is possibly TRBD1 (6 bases). CDR3 length: 15 residues. Looked up from germline, CDR1 is GTSNPN and CDR2 is SVGIG (reference sequence). Trimming took 4 bases from V and 7 from J, leaving 17 bases between them. Written as DNA, the CDR3 is TGTGCCTGGAACGGCGGGGGGCATGGGAATTCACCCCTCCACTTT. This translates into CAWNGGGHGNSPLHF.

This clone has just a few counts. As DNA, the CDR3 is TGTGCCTGCCTTTCTGGGGGTAATGAGCAGTTCTTC. Its protein product is CACLSGGNEQFF. The chain uses TRBV30 and TRBJ2-1; D may be TRBD1 or TRBD2 (5 bases each). The V and J ends lost 6 bases and 7 bases respectively, with 13 bases between them. CDR1 and CDR2 (germline): GTSNPN, SVGIG (reference sequence). The CDR3 loop spans 12 amino acids.

This clone was seen only a few times. The chain joins TRBV30 to TRBJ2-1; 8 bases are a match to TRBD1. Germline CDR1 and CDR2: GTSNPN and SVGIG (reference sequence). The trim removed 4 bases at V and 8 bases at J, leaving 4 bases unmatched. The CDR3 covers 12 residues. This CDR3 is CAWTGTGYEQFF. The CDR3, as DNA: TGTGCCTGGACCGGGACAGGATATGAGCAGTTCTTC. The full variable domain, rest sourced from reference TRBV30 and TRBJ2-1, is SQTIHQWPATLVQPVGSPLSLECTVEGTSNPNLYWYRQAAGRGLQLLFYSVGIGQISSEVPQNLSASRPQDRQFILSSKKLLLSDSGFYLCAWTGTGYEQFFGPGTRLTVL.

The sample holds a few counts of this clone. One end of the junction varies from germline; a read error may be responsible. The V and J genes are TRBV7-7 and TRBJ1-3; tentative D call: TRBD1 (6 bases). Germline values: CDR1 SSHAT, CDR2 FNYEAQ (reference sequence). The CDR3 has 14 residues. This CDR3 reads CASSSDSSGNTIYF. The CDR3 nucleotides are TGTGCTAGCAGCTCGGACAGCTCTGGAAACACCATATATTTT.

This clone was observed a handful of times. The chain couples TRBV2 to TRBJ2-7; TRBD2 matches 11 bases. The CDR3 has 13 amino acids. The ends lost 1 base at V and 12 bases at J; junction bases unmatched: 5. Germline V gene lookup returns CDR1 SNHLY and CDR2 FYNNEI. This chain's CDR3 is CASSEGLAGRLYF. The CDR3 DNA is TGTGCCAGCAGTGAAGGACTAGCGGGGCGGTTGTACTTC. The variable domain in full, completed from reference TRBV2 and TRBJ2-7, reads EPEVTQTPSHQVTQMGQEVILRCVPISNHLYFYWYRQILGQKVEFLVSFYNNEISEKSEIFDDQFSVERPDGSNFTLKIRSTKLEDSAMYFCASSEGLAGRLYFGPGTRLTVT.

This clone has a handful of counts. The V call is TRBV2, the J call TRBJ2-7; D is ambiguous. Germline CDR1 and CDR2: SNHLY and FYNNEI. The CDR3 extends over 12 amino acids. Between the trimmed V and J ends, which lost 3 bases and 3 bases, there was a span of 6 bases. The CDR3: CASSDNSYEQYF. The DNA for the CDR3 is TGTGCCAGCAGTGATAACAGCTACGAGCAGTACTTC.

This sequence joins TRBV13 and TRBJ1-2; D unclear. V lost 0 bases and J 6 bases, leaving 11 bases between the germline ends. CDR1 and CDR2 (germline): PRHDT, FYEKMQ (reference sequence). This CDR3 is built from 14 residues. CDR3 sequence reads: CASSLGLSVDGYTF. The CDR3 bases are TGTGCCAGCAGCTTAGGCCTTTCCGTGGATGGCTACACCTTC.

The V gene is TRBV9, the J gene TRBJ1-4; D not resolved. Germline V CDR1 and CDR2: SGDLS, YYNGEE. The CDR3 sequence is 14 residues long. V was shortened by 1 base and J by 4 bases, with 8 bases between the two germline ends. Written as DNA, the CDR3 is TGTGCCAGCAGCGTAACCCAGGATAATGAAAAACTGTTTTTT. It yields the protein CASSVTQDNEKLFF.

A few counts support this clone. The chain uses TRBV5-6 and TRBJ2-1; no definite D call. The CDR3 length is 15 residues. The germline gives CDR1 SGHDT, CDR2 YYEEEE. V lost 2 bases and J 7 bases, leaving 16 bases between the germline ends. The CDR3 loop reads CASSLRIRASNEQFF. The DNA of the CDR3 is TGTGCCAGCAGCTTAAGGATCCGGGCCTCTAATGAGCAGTTCTTC.

The chain joins TRBV7-8 to TRBJ1-6; TRBD1 might be the D (5 bases). Germline CDR1 SGHVS, CDR2 FQNEAQ. The CDR3 contains 15 residues. Trimming removed 0 bases from V and 10 bases from J, with 13 bases in between. The CDR3 loop is CASSLARGELSPLHF. The CDR3 DNA reads TGTGCCAGCAGCTTAGCGCGAGGGGAGTTATCACCCCTCCACTTT.

This clone was counted a few times. The chain employs TRBV5-5 and TRBJ1-4; D is undetermined. The CDR3 covers 13 residues. The germline V gene has CDR1 SGHKS and CDR2 YYEKEE (reference sequence). The germline V and J ends were trimmed by 4 bases and 4 bases, with 8 bases remaining between them. In DNA, the CDR3 is TGTGCCAGCAGCCGTGGGGATAATGAAAAACTGTTTTTT. It is translated as CASSRGDNEKLFF.

This clone has only a few counts. V and J are TRBV12-5 and TRBJ2-4; the D gene is possibly TRBD1 (5 bases). The germline V gene encodes CDR1 LGHNT and CDR2 FRNRAP. This CDR3 spans 13 amino acids. Trimming stripped 7 bases from V and 8 bases from J, with 15 bases between. CDR3 sequence: CASAVGPTDIQYF. The DNA for the CDR3 is TGTGCTAGTGCCGTGGGGCCCACGGACATTCAGTACTTC.

This rearrangement joins TRBV4-1 to TRBJ2-3; 7 bases are a match to TRBD2. V was pared by 0 bases and J by 1 base, with 7 bases of the junction left unmatched. CDR1 is MGHRA and CDR2 is YSYEKL in the germline V gene. The CDR3 covers 17 residues. This CDR3 is CASSQDQTSRGTDTQYF. DNA for the CDR3: TGCGCCAGCAGCCAAGATCAGACTAGCCGGGGCACAGATACGCAGTATTTT.

CDR3 amino acids: CASIPGGGIGETQYF. The CDR3 nucleotides are TGCGCCAGCATCCCCGGGGGCGGGATTGGAGAGACCCAGTACTTC. This chain joins TRBV5-1 and TRBJ2-5; D might be TRBD1 or TRBD2, each matching 6 bases. V shed 6 bases and J shed 4 bases, with 19 bases lying between them. This CDR3 is 15 amino acids long. The germline CDR1 and CDR2 sequences are SGHRS and YFSETQ.